Below are 27 T cell receptor beta chains sequenced from a single sample in a study of blood T cell repertoires in COVID-19. The table came from immunoSEQ multiplex PCR; TCRdb's copy has only in-frame clones and leaves some out. The data show about 160,000 clones, 85% seen once. Material for sequencing was peripheral blood. All receptors derive from a woman in her forties or fifties with COVID-19, enrolled during active disease.

This clone was detected a few times. The chain couples TRBV28 to TRBJ1-6, with TRBD1 identical over 8 bases. This CDR3 spans 12 amino acids. The germline V gene encodes CDR1 MDHEN and CDR2 SYDVKM. In nucleotides, the CDR3 is TGTGTTATTGGACAGGGTAATTCACCCCTCCACTTT. It translates to CVIGQGNSPLHF.

This clone was counted a single time. The chain combines TRBV10-3 with TRBJ2-7; 9 nucleotides line up with TRBD1. Germline V gene data show CDR1 as ENHRY and CDR2 as SYGVKD. The V gene end was trimmed by 7 bases and the J gene end by 3 bases; junction bases not matched to a gene: 4. The CDR3 runs to 13 residues. CDR3 sequence: CAITGTGIYEQYF. DNA for the CDR3: TGTGCCATCACCGGGACAGGGATCTACGAGCAGTACTTC.

The chain joins TRBV28 to TRBJ1-3; D perhaps matches TRBD1 (5 bases). The germline CDR1 and CDR2 sequences are MDHEN and SYDVKM. Trimming took off 5 bases at V and 8 bases at J, with 16 bases between the two ends. This CDR3 has 14 amino acids. Here the CDR3 reads CASSAGQGVDTIYF. The CDR3, as DNA: TGTGCCAGCAGTGCGGGGCAGGGAGTAGACACCATATATTTT. The whole variable domain, remainder taken from reference TRBV28 and TRBJ1-3, is DVKVTQSSRYLVKRTGEKVFLECVQDMDHENMFWYRQDPGLGLRLIYFSYDVKMKEKGDIPEGYSVSREKKERFSLILESASTNQTSMYLCASSAGQGVDTIYFGEGSWLTVV.

The rearrangement links TRBV5-1 to TRBJ1-1; TRBD1 matches at 7 bases. V dropped 0 bases and J dropped 4; count of bases not matched to a gene: 9. The CDR3 is 16 amino acids. Germline-derived CDR1 and CDR2 are SGHRS and YFSETQ. CDR3 coding DNA: TGCGCCAGCAGCTTGGAGGGGGCAGGGGGTACCACTGAAGCTTTCTTT. Amino acids: CASSLEGAGGTTEAFF.

This sequence joins TRBV7-9 and TRBJ1-1, with 8 bases fitting TRBD1. CDR1 is SEHNR, CDR2 FQNEAQ, per germline (reference sequence). Losses at the gene ends were 1 base for V and 4 bases for J; bases not matched to a gene: 5. This CDR3 has 15 residues. The CDR3 DNA sequence: TGTGCCAGCAGCTTAGACAGGGGGGGCGGCACTGAAGCTTTCTTT. Its protein product is CASSLDRGGGTEAFF.

This clone was observed a few times. The chain links TRBV18 to TRBJ2-5, with TRBD1 matching 11 bases. Trimming took 6 bases from V and 3 from J; bases not matched to a gene: 6. The CDR3 extends over 15 amino acids. Germline V gives CDR1 KGHSH, CDR2 LQKENI. CDR3 in DNA: TGTGCCAGCTCCCTAGGGACAGGGGGAAAAGAGACCCAGTACTTC. Amino acid sequence: CASSLGTGGKETQYF.

The chain joins TRBV4-1 to TRBJ1-1, with D unresolved. CDR3 length: 15 residues. The germline V gene has CDR1 MGHRA and CDR2 YSYEKL. Trimming shortened V by 1 base and J by 2 bases, and 11 bases separated the two germline ends. The CDR3 nucleotides read TGCGCCAGCAGCCAAGGGTGGCGGGCCAACACTGAAGCTTTCTTT. Amino acid sequence: CASSQGWRANTEAFF.

The CDR3 here is CASSAGLRYEQYF. The CDR3 DNA sequence: TGTGCCAGCAGTGCAGGGTTGAGGTACGAGCAGTACTTC. V usage is TRBV2 and J usage is TRBJ2-7; the D gene is possibly TRBD1 (5 bases). This CDR3 contains 13 residues. V was pared by 4 bases and J by 4 bases, with 11 bases between. Germline CDR1 and CDR2: SNHLY and FYNNEI.

The genes are TRBV28 and TRBJ1-2; maybe TRBD1 (5 bases). The CDR3 is 11 amino acids. Germline assignment: CDR1 MDHEN and CDR2 SYDVKM. Trimming took off 8 bases at V and 8 bases at J, with 12 bases between the two ends. Here the CDR3 DNA reads TGTGCCAGCCGTACCAGGGCCGGCTACACCTTC. It encodes CASRTRAGYTF.

The chain couples TRBV6-5 to TRBJ1-1; D is possibly TRBD1 (6 bases). The CDR3 consists of 15 residues. Trimming stripped 4 bases from V and 7 bases from J, with 19 bases between. The V gene's germline CDR1 is MNHEY and CDR2 SVGAGI. The CDR3 sequence: CASSSSGVGDGEAFF. The CDR3 DNA reads as TGTGCCAGCAGTTCCTCAGGGGTGGGCGATGGTGAAGCTTTCTTT.

This clone showed up just a few times. Other DNA variants within this sample encode the same CDR3. This chain uses TRBV7-9 with TRBJ1-1, with a possible D match to TRBD1 (6 bases). The CDR3 loop spans 14 amino acids. The V gene lost 0 bases and the J gene lost 4 bases, with 9 bases spanning the gap. Germline CDR1 reads SEHNR; CDR2 reads FQNEAQ (reference sequence). The CDR3 protein is CASSLALGGTEAFF. CDR3 sequence (DNA): TGTGCCAGCAGCTTAGCGCTAGGGGGCACTGAAGCTTTCTTT.

CDR3 amino acids: CASSFVRQNNSPLHF. In DNA, the CDR3 is TGTGCCAGCAGTTTTGTCCGACAGAATAATTCACCCCTCCACTTT. The rearrangement links TRBV28 to TRBJ1-6; possibly TRBD1 for D (5 bases). Trimming took off 3 bases at V and 5 bases at J, with 11 bases between the two ends. The CDR3 length is 15 residues. CDR1 and CDR2 (germline): MDHEN, SYDVKM.

The J gene is TRBJ1-1, the V gene TRBV13; D unclear. The CDR3 contains 13 residues. V lost 2 bases, J lost 1 base, and 5 bases lay in between. Germline-derived CDR1 and CDR2 are PRHDT and FYEKMQ (reference sequence). The CDR3 is CASSLSGNTEAFF. The DNA of the CDR3 is TGTGCCAGCAGCTTATCAGGGAACACTGAAGCTTTCTTT.

The genes are TRBV12-5 and TRBJ1-5, with 11 bases matching TRBD1. The V segment lost 1 base and the J segment 11 bases; nucleotides outside the gene matches: 7. This CDR3 is 15 amino acids long. Per germline, CDR1 LGHNT and CDR2 FRNRAP. The CDR3 nucleotides read TGTGCTAGTGGTTTGGGAGGACAGGGGGCAAGGGCCCAGCATTTT. Translating it yields CASGLGGQGARAQHF.

This chain uses TRBV6-2 or TRBV6-3 with TRBJ2-5, with 7 bases that match TRBD1. The V segment lost 0 bases and the J segment 0 bases; nucleotides outside the gene matches: 4. The CDR3 runs 16 residues. Germline CDR1 MNHEY, CDR2 SVGEGT. This chain's CDR3 is CASSYSIGTDQETQYF. CDR3 nucleotides: TGTGCCAGCAGTTACTCGATTGGGACAGACCAAGAGACCCAGTACTTC.

V and J are TRBV3-1 (or the pseudogene TRBV3-2) and TRBJ2-3; D is perhaps TRBD1 (5 bases). Germline V lookup: CDR1 LGHDT, CDR2 YNNKEL (reference sequence). CDR3 size: 17 residues. Trimming stripped 0 bases from V and 5 bases from J, with 18 bases between. The CDR3 sequence is CASSQDRRAGKQDTQYF. The DNA for the CDR3 is TGTGCCAGCAGCCAAGATCGTAGGGCAGGGAAGCAAGATACGCAGTATTTT.

In its sample, this clone was seen a few times. V and J are TRBV27 and TRBJ1-1; 11 nucleotides agree with TRBD1. The junction had 11 bases not matched to a gene; V was cut back by 2 bases and J by 3 bases. Germline loops: CDR1 MNHEY, CDR2 SMNVEV (reference sequence). The CDR3 length is 18 residues. CDR3 in DNA: TGTGCCAGCAGTTTAAAGGCCCCGGGACAGGGGGGCGACACTGAAGCTTTCTTT. The encoded protein is CASSLKAPGQGGDTEAFF.

This chain links TRBV11-1 with TRBJ2-5, with 7 bases identical to TRBD1. CDR3 size: 15 residues. J lost 2 bases, V lost 5 bases, and 8 bases had no gene match. The germline CDR1 and CDR2 sequences are SGHAT and FQDESV (reference sequence). For the CDR3, the DNA is TGTGCCAGCAGCGTAATGGGACAGCCACAAGAGACCCAGTACTTC. Its translation is CASSVMGQPQETQYF.

This clone was observed once. Distinct nucleotide sequences in the sample also encode this CDR3. J is TRBJ2-5 and V is TRBV7-3; 9 bases are shared with TRBD1. This CDR3 comprises 14 residues. CDR1 and CDR2 from the germline V gene are SGHTA and FQGTGA. V lost 6 bases and J lost 2; bases outside the gene matches: 4. This chain's CDR3 is CASSPGTGQETQYF. The CDR3 DNA sequence: TGTGCCAGCAGTCCCGGGACAGGGCAAGAGACCCAGTACTTC.

CDR3 in DNA: TGCGCCAGCAGCTTCACCCCCGTGGGTAGCGGGGACACAGATACGCAGTATTTT. It translates to CASSFTPVGSGDTDTQYF. The chain is built from TRBV5-1 and TRBJ2-3; 8 bases map to TRBD2. Germline V lookup: CDR1 SGHRS, CDR2 YFSETQ. The CDR3 covers 18 residues. Trimming took 2 bases from V and 2 from J; bases not matched to a gene: 13.

The chain combines TRBV30 with TRBJ1-1; TRBD1 agrees at 8 bases. The CDR3 runs to 13 residues. The V segment lost 5 bases and the J segment 1 base; nucleotides outside the gene matches: 3. Germline V gives CDR1 GTSNPN, CDR2 SVGIG (reference sequence). The CDR3 nucleotides are TGTGCCTGGGCTGGACAGGGGAACACTGAAGCTTTCTTT. Translated: CAWAGQGNTEAFF.

This clone is a singleton in its sample. This chain uses TRBV6-1 with TRBJ1-2; D might be TRBD1 (5 bases). The CDR3 is 13 amino acids. Germline V gene lookup returns CDR1 MNHNS and CDR2 SASEGT. V was clipped by 3 bases and J by 7 bases, with 12 bases between them. The chain's CDR3 is CASSDHTGGGYTF. The CDR3 DNA follows: TGTGCCAGCAGTGATCATACAGGCGGTGGCTACACCTTC.

The chain uses TRBV4-1 and TRBJ2-2, with TRBD2 identical over 9 bases. V lost 4 bases, J lost 5 bases, and 5 bases stayed unmatched. Germline CDR1 and CDR2: MGHRA and YSYEKL. The CDR3 sequence is 15 residues long. The CDR3 nucleotides read TGCGCCAGCAGCCGGTCCGCGGGGGGGACCGGGGAGCTGTTTTTT. Translating it yields CASSRSAGGTGELFF.

The V and J genes are TRBV7-9 and TRBJ2-7; D not resolved. From germline, CDR1 is SEHNR and CDR2 FQNEAQ (reference sequence). The CDR3 totals 14 residues. V lost 1 base and J lost 2, with 9 bases in between. CDR3 residues: CASSLGSTTYEQYF. CDR3 bases: TGTGCCAGCAGCTTAGGTAGCACCACCTACGAGCAGTACTTC.

This chain connects TRBV7-2 to TRBJ1-2; 10 positions agree with TRBD1. V gave up 5 bases and J gave up 6 bases; unmatched junction bases: 9. CDR1 and CDR2 from the germline V gene are SGHTA and FQGNSA. This CDR3 comprises 15 residues. The CDR3 DNA follows: TGTGCCAGCAGCAAAAGGGGGGGACAGGGGAATGGCTACACCTTC. Translated: CASSKRGGQGNGYTF.

This sequence joins TRBV29-1 and TRBJ2-2; D call uncertain. Germline CDR1 reads SQVTM; CDR2 reads ANQGSEA. V was clipped by 7 bases and J by 1 base, with 7 bases between them. The CDR3 runs to 12 residues. The CDR3 here is CSAQRNTGELFF. CDR3 DNA: TGCAGCGCCCAGCGGAACACCGGGGAGCTGTTTTTT.

The V call is TRBV11-2, the J call TRBJ1-1; 8 nucleotides align to TRBD1. CDR3 size: 14 residues. With V trimmed by 1 base and J by 8 bases, 6 bases remained unmatched. Germline CDR1 and CDR2: SGHAT and FQNNGV. In nucleotides, the CDR3 is TGTGCCAGCAGCTTAGGGACAGGGCAATTGGAAGCTTTCTTT. It yields the protein CASSLGTGQLEAFF.